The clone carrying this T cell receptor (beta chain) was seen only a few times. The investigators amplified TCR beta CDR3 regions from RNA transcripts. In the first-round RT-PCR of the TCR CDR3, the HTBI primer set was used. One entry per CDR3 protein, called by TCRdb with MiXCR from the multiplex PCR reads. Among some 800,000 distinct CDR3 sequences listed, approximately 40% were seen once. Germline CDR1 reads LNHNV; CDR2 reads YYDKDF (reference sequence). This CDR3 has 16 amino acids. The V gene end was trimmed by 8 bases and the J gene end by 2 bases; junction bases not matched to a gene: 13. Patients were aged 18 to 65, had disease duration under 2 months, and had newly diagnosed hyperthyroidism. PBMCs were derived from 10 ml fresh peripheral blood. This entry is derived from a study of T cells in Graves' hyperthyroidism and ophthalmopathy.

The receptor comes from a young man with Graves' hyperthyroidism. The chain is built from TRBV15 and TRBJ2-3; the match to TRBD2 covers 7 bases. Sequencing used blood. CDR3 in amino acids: CATATVLAANTDTQYF. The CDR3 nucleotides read TGTGCCACCGCTACCGTCCTAGCGGCTAACACAGATACGCAGTATTTT.